These 8 T cell receptor beta chains came from one sample sequenced in a study of neurological immune-mediated disorders. TCRdb processed the 5' RACE reads anew with MiXCR; each CDR3 protein has one entry. The profile shows about 38,000 distinct CDR3 sequences, over 8.5% of them singletons. Time point indicated: technical triplicate 1. Material for sequencing was PBMCs. Receptors were obtained from a man between 60 and 75 years old with HTLV-1-associated myelopathy (HAM/TSP).

This clonotype was detected many times. V is TRBV7-2 and J is TRBJ1-3; 8 bases align to TRBD1. V dropped 3 bases and J dropped 0; count of bases not matched to a gene: 10. The CDR3 runs 18 residues. Germline V lookup: CDR1 SGHTA, CDR2 FQGNSA. CDR3: CASSLHPTGDGSGNTIYF. Here the CDR3 DNA reads TGTGCCAGCAGCTTGCACCCGACAGGGGACGGCTCTGGAAACACCATATATTTT.

This clonotype occurred a few times. V is TRBV5-5 and J is TRBJ2-7, with D unresolved. Trimming cost V 4 bases and J 2 bases, with 16 bases left between them. CDR1 is SGHKS and CDR2 is YYEKEE in the germline V gene (reference sequence). This CDR3 is built from 15 residues. CDR3 protein: CASSPRPNQPYEQYF. The CDR3, as DNA: TGTGCCAGCAGCCCCAGGCCCAACCAACCCTACGAGCAGTACTTC.

In this sample, this clonotype turned up many times. The chain couples TRBV7-2 to TRBJ1-1; a weak D match, TRBD1 (5 bases). This CDR3 comprises 15 residues. Trimming pared 4 bases from V and 0 bases from J, leaving 12 bases between. The germline V gene has CDR1 SGHTA and CDR2 FQGNSA. DNA for the CDR3: TGTGCCAGCAGCTCGTGGACACGGCTGAACACTGAAGCTTTCTTT. Protein sequence: CASSSWTRLNTEAFF.

This clonotype was seen a handful of times. CDR3 region: CASSRPGHLNYGYTF. The CDR3 bases are TGTGCCAGCAGCCGCCCGGGACACCTGAACTATGGCTACACCTTC. The J gene is TRBJ1-2, the V gene TRBV14; tentative D call: TRBD1 (6 bases). The CDR3 covers 15 residues. V lost 4 bases and J 2 bases, leaving 14 bases between the germline ends. CDR1 and CDR2 from the germline V gene are SGHDN and FVKESK.

This clonotype was detected many times. The V call is TRBV7-8, the J call TRBJ2-7; the D is unclear. Deletions cut 5 bases from V and 3 bases from J, with 14 bases between. The germline V gene has CDR1 SGHVS and CDR2 FQNEAQ. The CDR3 is 14 amino acids. CDR3: CASSPRVSDYEQYF. The CDR3 DNA is TGTGCCAGCAGCCCTCGGGTCTCCGACTACGAGCAGTACTTC.

This clonotype came up many times. V and J are TRBV9 and TRBJ2-2; 8 bases fit TRBD2. J gave up 4 bases and V 0 bases, and 8 bases lay outside the gene matches. The CDR3 is 17 residues long. Germline lookup yields CDR1 SGDLS and CDR2 YYNGEE. The CDR3 here is CASSVADSGRSTGELFF. In DNA form, the CDR3 reads TGTGCCAGCAGCGTAGCCGACAGCGGGAGAAGCACCGGGGAGCTGTTTTTT.

This chain links TRBV15 with TRBJ2-7; perhaps TRBD2 as D (6 bases). The CDR3 length is 18 residues. CDR1 and CDR2 from the germline V gene are LNHNV and YYDKDF (reference sequence). The V and J ends lost 1 base and 2 bases respectively, with 21 bases between them. The chain's CDR3 is CATSRGHSWVGGTYEQYF. The CDR3 DNA is TGTGCCACCAGCAGAGGCCACTCGTGGGTGGGAGGCACCTACGAGCAGTACTTC.

This clonotype was counted at least ten times. The V call is TRBV6-1, the J call TRBJ2-5, with TRBD1 identical over 8 bases. This CDR3 contains 14 residues. The V gene end was trimmed by 6 bases and the J gene end by 4 bases; junction bases not matched to a gene: 7. From germline, CDR1 is MNHNS and CDR2 SASEGT. CDR3: CASRWTGSGETQYF. In nucleotides, the CDR3 is TGTGCCAGCAGATGGACAGGGTCAGGAGAGACCCAGTACTTC.